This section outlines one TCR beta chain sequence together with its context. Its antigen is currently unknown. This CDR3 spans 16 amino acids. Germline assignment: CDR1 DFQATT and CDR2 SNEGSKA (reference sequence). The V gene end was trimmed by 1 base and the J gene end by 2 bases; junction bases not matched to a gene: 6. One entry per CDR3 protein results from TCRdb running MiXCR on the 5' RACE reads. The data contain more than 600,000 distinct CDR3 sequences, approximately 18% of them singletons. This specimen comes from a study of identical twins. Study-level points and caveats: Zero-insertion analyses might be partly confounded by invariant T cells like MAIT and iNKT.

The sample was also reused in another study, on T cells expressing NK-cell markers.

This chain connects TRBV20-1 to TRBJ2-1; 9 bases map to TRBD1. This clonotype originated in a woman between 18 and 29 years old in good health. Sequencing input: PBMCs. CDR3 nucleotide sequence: TGCAGTGCTAGAGGGGTTGGGACAGGGACCTACAATGAGCAGTTCTTC. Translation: CSARGVGTGTYNEQFF.